A selection of T cell receptor beta chains follows, all from one sample in a study of blood T cell repertoires in COVID-19. Assay: immunoSEQ multiplex PCR; the TCRdb copy retains only in-frame clones and omits some. This sample carries 200,000 to 300,000 clones, 85% to 90% of them seen once, and the ten largest clones take roughly 3.6%. Sequenced sample: peripheral blood. Source of these receptors: a woman aged 40 to 50 with acute or convalescent COVID-19. CDR3s include the opening cysteine and the closing phenylalanine or tryptophan. D genes are given only for firm matches. A clone size is listed for some rows: how often the clone was seen (once, few, many), or a class if it is expanded.

J gene	V gene	D gene	clone size	CDR3 DNA	CDR3 protein
TRBJ1-2	TRBV19	TRBD1	-	TGTGCCAGTAGTAGAGGGACAGGGAACGGCTACACCTTC	CASSRGTGNGYTF
TRBJ2-5	TRBV4-2	TRBD2	-	TGTGCCAGCAGCCAAGCTGTATCTAGCGGGGACCAAGAGACCCAGTACTTC	CASSQAVSSGDQETQYF
TRBJ2-5	TRBV2	-	-	TGTGCCAGCTATCCACAGGGGGAGGGGACCCAGTACTTC	CASYPQGEGTQYF
TRBJ1-6	TRBV12-5	-	-	TGTGCTAGTGGTTTGGCCCCCCAATCGCTAGGATCTTTCTATAATTCACCCCTCCACTTT	CASGLAPQSLGSFYNSPLHF
TRBJ1-1	TRBV6-4	-	-	TGTGCCAGCAGTGACCAGGGCCTGGGGAACACTGAAGCTTTCTTT	CASSDQGLGNTEAFF
TRBJ1-6	TRBV6-1	-	-	TGTGCCAGCAGTGACGAGGGGGGGAATTCACCCCTCCACTTT	CASSDEGGNSPLHF
TRBJ2-1	TRBV9	-	-	TGTGCCAGCAGCGTAGGTGGAGGGGGGGCCAATGAGCAGTTCTTC	CASSVGGGGANEQFF
TRBJ2-5	TRBV11-2	TRBD2	-	TGTGCCAGCAGACGGACTAGCGGGGGGGAGACCCAGTACTTC	CASRRTSGGETQYF
TRBJ1-5	TRBV2	TRBD1	-	TGTGCCAGCAGTGATCGGACAGGGGGTGCACAGCCCCAGCATTTT	CASSDRTGGAQPQHF
TRBJ1-2	TRBV18	-	-	TGTGCCAGCTCACCATATCCGCGAGGGTCTAACTATGGCTACACCTTC	CASSPYPRGSNYGYTF
TRBJ2-1	TRBV18	-	-	TGTGCCAGTTCGGTAGCGGCCTACAATGAGCAGTTCTTC	CASSVAAYNEQFF
TRBJ2-1	TRBV5-1	TRBD2	-	TGCGCCAGCAGCTCAACCGCGGCTAGCGGCTACAATGAGCAGTTCTTC	CASSSTAASGYNEQFF
TRBJ1-1	TRBV6-5	-	-	TGTGCCAGCAGTTACCCCGGGACTGGGAACACTGAAGCTTTCTTT	CASSYPGTGNTEAFF
TRBJ1-1	TRBV7-9	-	-	TGTGCCAGCAGCCGACAGATGAACACTGAAGCTTTCTTT	CASSRQMNTEAFF
TRBJ2-2	TRBV6-4	TRBD2	-	TGTTCCATGGGGACTAGCGGGGACACCGGGGAGCTGTTTTTT	CSMGTSGDTGELFF
TRBJ1-1	TRBV5-6	-	-	TGTGCCAGCACATCGATTTCGGTTGACATGAACACTGAAGCTTTCTTT	CASTSISVDMNTEAFF
TRBJ1-5	TRBV6-4	-	-	TGTGCCAGCAGTGAGGGGGCCAATCAGCCCCAGCATTTT	CASSEGANQPQHF
TRBJ2-3	TRBV10-1	TRBD1	-	TGCGCCAGCAAGCCGGGACAGGGGACAAATACGCAGTATTTT	CASKPGQGTNTQYF
TRBJ2-6	TRBV7-2	-	-	TGTGCCAGCAGCTTAGGATCGGGCTCTGGGGCCAACGTCCTGACTTTC	CASSLGSGSGANVLTF
TRBJ1-5	TRBV9	-	-	TGTGCCAGCAGCGTAGGCCGGTTCGATCAGCCCCAGCATTTT	CASSVGRFDQPQHF
TRBJ1-1	TRBV2	TRBD1	-	TGTGCCAGATATTCAGGGGGCGGGACTGAAGCTTTCTTT	CARYSGGGTEAFF
TRBJ1-2	TRBV6-1	-	-	TGTGCCAGCAGTGAATTCCGGGAGAACTATGGCTACACCTTC	CASSEFRENYGYTF
TRBJ1-6	TRBV20-1	-	-	TGCAGTGCTAGTCCCAGGTCGAATTCACCCCTCCACTTT	CSASPRSNSPLHF
TRBJ1-2	TRBV11-2	TRBD1	-	TGTGCCAGCAGCTTGACGGACAGGCCCTTCTATGGCTACACCTTC	CASSLTDRPFYGYTF
TRBJ2-3	TRBV25-1	TRBD1	-	TGTGCCAGCAGTGAGACAGGGGGAAGTCGCACAGATACGCAGTATTTT	CASSETGGSRTDTQYF
TRBJ1-5	TRBV4-1	-	-	TGCGCCAGCAGCCAGTTTGAGGGTCAGAATCAGCCCCAGCATTTT	CASSQFEGQNQPQHF
TRBJ1-2	TRBV4-1	TRBD1	-	TGCGCCAGCAGCCAAGATCGGACGGACAGGGACTATGGCTACACCTTC	CASSQDRTDRDYGYTF
TRBJ1-6	TRBV3-1/TRBV3-2	TRBD1	-	TGTGCCAGCAGCCCGGGACAGGGGCGATCACCCCTCCACTTT	CASSPGQGRSPLHF
TRBJ1-1	TRBV6-4	-	-	TGTGCCAGCAGTGAGCGGGCATGGGGCACTGAAGCTTTCTTT	CASSERAWGTEAFF
TRBJ1-2	TRBV5-1	TRBD1	-	TGCGCCAGCAGCTTGCCAGGGGGTACTGGCTACACCTTC	CASSLPGGTGYTF
TRBJ1-5	TRBV6-5	-	-	TGTGCCAGCACCGAAGGGGGTCTCCAGCCCCAGCATTTT	CASTEGGLQPQHF
TRBJ1-1	TRBV7-3	-	few	TGTGCCAGCAGCTTATCCTCGAACACTGAAGCTTTCTTT	CASSLSSNTEAFF
TRBJ1-5	TRBV12-3/TRBV12-4	-	-	TGTGCCAGCAGTTTAGCAGGAGGACAGCCCCAGCATTTT	CASSLAGGQPQHF
TRBJ2-2	TRBV5-1	-	many	TGCGCCAGCAGCTTAGGAGGGTTCGGGGAGCTGTTTTTT	CASSLGGFGELFF
TRBJ1-1	TRBV5-4	TRBD1	-	TGTGCCAGCAGCTTGGGGGACAGCGTGAACACTGAAGCTTTCTTT	CASSLGDSVNTEAFF
TRBJ2-1	TRBV29-1	-	-	TGCAGCGTTGCCCAGGGCTCCAATGAGCAGTTCTTC	CSVAQGSNEQFF
TRBJ1-5	TRBV19	-	once	TGTGCCAGTAGTATAGGAGGGGGAACCGTCAATCAGCCCCAGCATTTT	CASSIGGGTVNQPQHF
TRBJ1-2	TRBV30	-	-	TGTGCCTGGAGTAGAGGCGATGGCTACACCTTC	CAWSRGDGYTF
TRBJ1-2	TRBV14	TRBD1	-	TGTGCCAGCAGCCCTCATTTGGGACAGGCCTCTAACTATGGCTACACCTTC	CASSPHLGQASNYGYTF
TRBJ2-3	TRBV11-2	TRBD1	-	TGTGCCAGCAGCCGGGACAGGGTGGCAGATACGCAGTATTTT	CASSRDRVADTQYF
TRBJ1-4	TRBV12-3/TRBV12-4	-	-	TGTGCCAGCAGTTTGAGGGAAAAACTGTTTTTT	CASSLREKLFF
TRBJ1-1	TRBV2	TRBD1	-	TGTGCCAGCAGGGCACAGGGGGCCAACACTGAAGCTTTCTTT	CASRAQGANTEAFF
TRBJ1-5	TRBV10-2	-	-	TGCGCCAGCAGTGAGTCGTCGGGCAATCAGCCCCAGCATTTT	CASSESSGNQPQHF
TRBJ2-2	TRBV7-8	TRBD2	-	TGTGCCAGCAGCTGGTTAGCGGGGAGGAACACCGGGGAGCTGTTTTTT	CASSWLAGRNTGELFF
TRBJ1-2	TRBV5-1	TRBD1	-	TGCGCCAGCAGCCAAGCCACAGGGGGGTGGGCAGGCTACACCTTC	CASSQATGGWAGYTF
TRBJ1-2	TRBV7-2	-	-	TGTGCCAGCAGGTTAATTCCGGGGGGGGCGCGCAGCTATGGCTACACCTTC	CASRLIPGGARSYGYTF
TRBJ1-3	TRBV25-1	-	-	TGTGCCAGCAGTGAATATTTCCGGGACACCATATATTTT	CASSEYFRDTIYF
TRBJ1-2	TRBV19	-	once	TGTGCCAGTAGTATAGTAGGGGATCTCTATGGCTACACCTTC	CASSIVGDLYGYTF